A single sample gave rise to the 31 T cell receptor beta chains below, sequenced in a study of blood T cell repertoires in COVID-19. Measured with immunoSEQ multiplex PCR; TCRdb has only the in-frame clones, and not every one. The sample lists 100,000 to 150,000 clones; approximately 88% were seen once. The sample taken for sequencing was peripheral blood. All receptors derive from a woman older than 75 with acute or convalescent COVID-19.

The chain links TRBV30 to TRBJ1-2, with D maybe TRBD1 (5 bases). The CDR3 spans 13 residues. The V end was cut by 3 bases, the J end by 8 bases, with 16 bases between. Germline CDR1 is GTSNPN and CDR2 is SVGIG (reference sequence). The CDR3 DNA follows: TGTGCCTGGAGCCCCGGGGGGACGAACGGCTACACCTTC. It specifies CAWSPGGTNGYTF.

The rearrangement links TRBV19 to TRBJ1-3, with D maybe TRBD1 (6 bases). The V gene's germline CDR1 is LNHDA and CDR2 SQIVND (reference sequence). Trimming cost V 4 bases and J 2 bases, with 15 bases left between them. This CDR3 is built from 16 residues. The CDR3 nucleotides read TGTGCCAGTAGTACCACCGGGACAAGGACTGGAAACACCATATATTTT. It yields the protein CASSTTGTRTGNTIYF.

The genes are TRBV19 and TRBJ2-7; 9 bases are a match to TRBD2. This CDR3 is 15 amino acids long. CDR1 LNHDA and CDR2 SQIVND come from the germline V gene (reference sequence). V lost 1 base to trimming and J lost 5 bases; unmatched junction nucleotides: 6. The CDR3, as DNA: TGTGCCAGTAGTATAGCAGCGGGAGGCCCCCACGAGCAGTACTTC. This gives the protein CASSIAAGGPHEQYF.

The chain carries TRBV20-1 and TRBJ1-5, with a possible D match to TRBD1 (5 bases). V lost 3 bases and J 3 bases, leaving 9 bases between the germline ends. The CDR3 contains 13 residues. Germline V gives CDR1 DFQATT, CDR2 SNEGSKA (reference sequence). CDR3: CSASQGVNQPQHF. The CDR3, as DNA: TGCAGTGCTAGTCAGGGTGTCAATCAGCCCCAGCATTTT.

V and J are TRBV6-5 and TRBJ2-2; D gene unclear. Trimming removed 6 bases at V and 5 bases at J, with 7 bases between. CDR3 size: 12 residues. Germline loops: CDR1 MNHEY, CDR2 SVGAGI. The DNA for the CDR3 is TGTGCCAGCAGCCGAGATACCGGGGAGCTGTTTTTT. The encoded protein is CASSRDTGELFF.

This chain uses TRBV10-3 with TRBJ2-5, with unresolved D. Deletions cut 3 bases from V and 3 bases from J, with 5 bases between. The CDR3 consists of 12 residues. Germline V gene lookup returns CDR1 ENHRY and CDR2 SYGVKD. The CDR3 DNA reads TGTGCCATCAGTGACAGTGAAGAGACCCAGTACTTC. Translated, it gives CAISDSEETQYF.

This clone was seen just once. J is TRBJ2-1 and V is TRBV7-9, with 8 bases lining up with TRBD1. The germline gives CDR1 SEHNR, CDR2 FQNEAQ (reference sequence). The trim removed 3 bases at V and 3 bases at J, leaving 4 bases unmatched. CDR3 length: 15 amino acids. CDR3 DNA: TGTGCCAGCAGCTTCGCAGGGGGCCTCTACAATGAGCAGTTCTTC. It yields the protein CASSFAGGLYNEQFF.

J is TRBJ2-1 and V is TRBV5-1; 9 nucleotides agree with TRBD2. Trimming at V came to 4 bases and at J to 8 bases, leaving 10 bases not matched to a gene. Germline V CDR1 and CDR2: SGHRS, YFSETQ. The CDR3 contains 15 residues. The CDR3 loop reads CASSDLAGVVYEQFF. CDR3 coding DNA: TGCGCCAGCAGCGATTTAGCGGGAGTAGTGTATGAGCAGTTCTTC.

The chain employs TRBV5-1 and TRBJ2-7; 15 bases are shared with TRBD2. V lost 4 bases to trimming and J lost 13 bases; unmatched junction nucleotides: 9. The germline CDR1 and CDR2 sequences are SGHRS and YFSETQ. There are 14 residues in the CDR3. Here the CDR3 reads CASSPGLAGGSPYF. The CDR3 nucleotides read TGCGCCAGCAGCCCGGGACTAGCGGGGGGCTCCCCCTACTTC.

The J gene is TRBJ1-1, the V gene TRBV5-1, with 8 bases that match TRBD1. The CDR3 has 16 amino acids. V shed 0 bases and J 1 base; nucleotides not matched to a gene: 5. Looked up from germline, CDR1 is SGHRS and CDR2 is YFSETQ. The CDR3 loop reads CASSLVGGTGNTEAFF. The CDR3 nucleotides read TGCGCCAGCAGCTTGGTAGGTGGGACAGGGAACACTGAAGCTTTCTTT.

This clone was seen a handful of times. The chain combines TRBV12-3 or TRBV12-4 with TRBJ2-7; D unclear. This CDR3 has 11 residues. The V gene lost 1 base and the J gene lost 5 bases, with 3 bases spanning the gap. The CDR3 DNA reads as TGTGCCAGCAGTTTAGGTAACGAGCAGTACTTC. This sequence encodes CASSLGNEQYF.

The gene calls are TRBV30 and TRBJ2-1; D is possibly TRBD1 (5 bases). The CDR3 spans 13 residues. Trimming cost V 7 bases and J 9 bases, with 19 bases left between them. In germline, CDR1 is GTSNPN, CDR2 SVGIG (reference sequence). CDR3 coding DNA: TGTGCCTCCTACCCTCTCCAGGGTCTTGAGCAGTTCTTC. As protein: CASYPLQGLEQFF.

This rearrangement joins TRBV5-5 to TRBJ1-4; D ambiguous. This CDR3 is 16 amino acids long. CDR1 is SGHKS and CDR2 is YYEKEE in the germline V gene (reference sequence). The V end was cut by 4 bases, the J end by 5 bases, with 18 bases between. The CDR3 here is CASSRSAREVNEKLFF. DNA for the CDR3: TGTGCCAGCAGCCGCAGCGCGAGGGAAGTAAATGAAAAACTGTTTTTT.

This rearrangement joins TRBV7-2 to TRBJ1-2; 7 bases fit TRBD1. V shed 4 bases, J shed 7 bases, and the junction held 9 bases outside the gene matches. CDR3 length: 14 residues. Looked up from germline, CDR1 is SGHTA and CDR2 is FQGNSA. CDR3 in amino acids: CASSWDGQVIGYTF. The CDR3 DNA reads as TGTGCCAGCAGCTGGGACGGACAGGTGATTGGCTACACCTTC.

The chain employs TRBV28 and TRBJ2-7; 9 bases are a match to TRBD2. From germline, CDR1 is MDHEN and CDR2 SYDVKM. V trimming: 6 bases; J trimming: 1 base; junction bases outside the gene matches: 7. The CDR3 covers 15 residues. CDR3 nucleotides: TGTGCCAGCAGAGAGCGGGGGGCCATTTCCTACGAGCAGTACTTC. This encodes CASRERGAISYEQYF.

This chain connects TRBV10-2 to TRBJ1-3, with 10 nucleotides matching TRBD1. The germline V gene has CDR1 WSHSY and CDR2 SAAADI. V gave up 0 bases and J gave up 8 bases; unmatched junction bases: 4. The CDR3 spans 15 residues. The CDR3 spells CASSESGTGAYTIYF. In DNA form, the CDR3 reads TGCGCCAGCAGTGAGTCCGGGACAGGGGCATACACCATATATTTT.

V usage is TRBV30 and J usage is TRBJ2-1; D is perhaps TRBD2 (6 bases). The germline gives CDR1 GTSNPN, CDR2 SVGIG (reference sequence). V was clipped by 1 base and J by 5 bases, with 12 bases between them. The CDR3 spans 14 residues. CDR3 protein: CAWSGLVANNEQFF. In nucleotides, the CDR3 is TGTGCCTGGAGTGGACTAGTCGCTAACAATGAGCAGTTCTTC.

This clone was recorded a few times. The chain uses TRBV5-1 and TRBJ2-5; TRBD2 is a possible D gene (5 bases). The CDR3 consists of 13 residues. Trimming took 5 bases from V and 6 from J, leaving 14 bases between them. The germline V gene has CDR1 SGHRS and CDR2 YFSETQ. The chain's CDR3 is CASRVEGQQTQYF. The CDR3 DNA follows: TGCGCCAGCAGGGTCGAGGGTCAGCAGACCCAGTACTTC.

The CDR3 loop reads CASSGGGYTF. CDR3 DNA sequence: TGTGCCAGTAGTGGCGGTGGCTACACCTTC. V usage is TRBV19 and J usage is TRBJ1-2, with no clear D. The CDR3 runs 10 residues. Per germline, CDR1 LNHDA and CDR2 SQIVND (reference sequence). Trimming pared 5 bases from V and 7 bases from J, leaving 5 bases between.

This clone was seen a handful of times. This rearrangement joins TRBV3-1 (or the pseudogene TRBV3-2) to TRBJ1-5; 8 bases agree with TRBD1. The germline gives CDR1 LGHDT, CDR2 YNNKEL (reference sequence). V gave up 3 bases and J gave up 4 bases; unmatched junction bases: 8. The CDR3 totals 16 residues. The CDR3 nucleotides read TGTGCCAGCAGCCAGGTCCGGACAGGGAAAAATCAGCCCCAGCATTTT. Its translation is CASSQVRTGKNQPQHF.

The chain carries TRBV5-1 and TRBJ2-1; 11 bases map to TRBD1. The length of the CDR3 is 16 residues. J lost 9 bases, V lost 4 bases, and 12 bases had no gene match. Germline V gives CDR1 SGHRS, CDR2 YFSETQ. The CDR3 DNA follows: TGCGCCAGCAGCCCCTTCGGACAGGGGGCGCGCAGTGAGCAGTTCTTC. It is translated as CASSPFGQGARSEQFF.

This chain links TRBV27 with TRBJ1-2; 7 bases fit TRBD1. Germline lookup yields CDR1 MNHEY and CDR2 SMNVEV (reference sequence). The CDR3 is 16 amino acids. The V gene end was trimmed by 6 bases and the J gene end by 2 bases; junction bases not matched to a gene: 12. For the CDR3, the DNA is TGTGCCAGCAGAAGTTGGGGCGGGACAGAAAACTATGGCTACACCTTC. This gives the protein CASRSWGGTENYGYTF.

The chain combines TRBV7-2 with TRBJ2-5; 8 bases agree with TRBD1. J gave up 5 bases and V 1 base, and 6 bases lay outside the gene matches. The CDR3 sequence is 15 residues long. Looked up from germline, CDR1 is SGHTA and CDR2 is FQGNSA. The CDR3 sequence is CASSLVGQGGETQYF. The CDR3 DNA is TGTGCCAGCAGCTTAGTTGGACAGGGTGGCGAGACCCAGTACTTC.

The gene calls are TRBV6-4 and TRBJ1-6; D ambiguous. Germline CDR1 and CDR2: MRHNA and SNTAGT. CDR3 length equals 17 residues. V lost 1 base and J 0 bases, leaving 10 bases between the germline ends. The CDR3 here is CASSDWEGSSYNSPLHF. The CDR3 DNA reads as TGTGCCAGCAGTGACTGGGAGGGCAGCTCCTATAATTCACCCCTCCACTTT.

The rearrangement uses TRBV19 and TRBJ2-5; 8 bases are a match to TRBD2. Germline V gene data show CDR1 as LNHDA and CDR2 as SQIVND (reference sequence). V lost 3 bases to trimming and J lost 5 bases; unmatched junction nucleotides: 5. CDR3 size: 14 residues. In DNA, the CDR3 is TGTGCCAGTAGTATCGGGACTAGTAGGGAGACCCAGTACTTC. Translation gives CASSIGTSRETQYF.

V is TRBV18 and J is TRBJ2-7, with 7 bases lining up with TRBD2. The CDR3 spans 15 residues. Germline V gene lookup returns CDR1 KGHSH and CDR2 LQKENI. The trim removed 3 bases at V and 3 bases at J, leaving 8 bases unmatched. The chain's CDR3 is CASSPSRDYLYEQYF. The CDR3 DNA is TGTGCCAGCTCACCCTCCCGGGACTACCTCTACGAGCAGTACTTC.

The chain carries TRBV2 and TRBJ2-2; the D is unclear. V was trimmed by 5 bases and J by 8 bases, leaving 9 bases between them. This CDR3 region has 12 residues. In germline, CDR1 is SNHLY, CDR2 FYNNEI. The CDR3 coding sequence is TGTGCCAGCAGTTCTCTTCGGGGGGAGCTGTTTTTT. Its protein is CASSSLRGELFF.

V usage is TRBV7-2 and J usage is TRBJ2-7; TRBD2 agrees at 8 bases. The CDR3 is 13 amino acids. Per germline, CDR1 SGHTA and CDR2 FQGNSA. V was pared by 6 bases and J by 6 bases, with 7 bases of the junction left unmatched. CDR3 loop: CASSYSGIGEQYF. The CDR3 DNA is TGTGCCAGCAGTTATAGCGGGATAGGCGAGCAGTACTTC.

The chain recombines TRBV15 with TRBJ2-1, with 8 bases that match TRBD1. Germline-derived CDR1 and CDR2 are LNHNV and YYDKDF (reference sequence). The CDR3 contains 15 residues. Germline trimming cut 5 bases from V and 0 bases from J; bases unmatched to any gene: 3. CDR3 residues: CATSYDRGSYNEQFF. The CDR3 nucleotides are TGTGCCACCAGCTACGACAGGGGCTCCTACAATGAGCAGTTCTTC.

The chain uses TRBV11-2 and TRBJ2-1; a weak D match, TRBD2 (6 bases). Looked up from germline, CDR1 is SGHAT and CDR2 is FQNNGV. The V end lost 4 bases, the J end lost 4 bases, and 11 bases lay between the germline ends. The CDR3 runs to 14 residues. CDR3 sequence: CASSYRLEYNEQFF. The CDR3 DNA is TGTGCCAGCAGCTACCGACTAGAGTACAATGAGCAGTTCTTC. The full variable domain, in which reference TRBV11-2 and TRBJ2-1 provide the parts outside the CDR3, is EAGVAQSPRYKIIEKRQSVAFWCNPISGHATLYWYQQILGQGPKLLIQFQNNGVVDDSQLPKDRFSAERLKGVDSTLKIQPAKLEDSAVYLCASSYRLEYNEQFFGPGTRLTVL.

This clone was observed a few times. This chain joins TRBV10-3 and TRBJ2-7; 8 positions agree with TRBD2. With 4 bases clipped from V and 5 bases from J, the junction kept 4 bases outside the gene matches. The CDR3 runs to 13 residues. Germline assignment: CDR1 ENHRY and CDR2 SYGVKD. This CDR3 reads CAISGLAGNEQYF. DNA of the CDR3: TGTGCCATCAGTGGCCTAGCGGGTAACGAGCAGTACTTC.